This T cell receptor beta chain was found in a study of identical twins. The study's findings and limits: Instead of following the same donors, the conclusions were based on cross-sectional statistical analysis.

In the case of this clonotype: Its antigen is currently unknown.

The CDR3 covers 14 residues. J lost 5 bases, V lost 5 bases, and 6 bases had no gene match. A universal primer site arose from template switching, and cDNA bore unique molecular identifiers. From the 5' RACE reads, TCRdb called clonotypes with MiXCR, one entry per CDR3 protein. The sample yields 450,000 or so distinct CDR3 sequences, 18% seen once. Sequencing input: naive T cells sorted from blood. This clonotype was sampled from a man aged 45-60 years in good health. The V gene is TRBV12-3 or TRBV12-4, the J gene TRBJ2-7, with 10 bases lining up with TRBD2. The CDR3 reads CASSPLAGAHEQYF. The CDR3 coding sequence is TGTGCCAGCAGTCCCCTAGCGGGAGCGCACGAGCAGTACTTC.